This TCR beta chain was observed in a study of blood T cell repertoires in COVID-19. As for the study in general: PBMCs, B-cell-depleted T cells, or T cells provided the cDNA or gDNA that made up the material.

Here immunoSEQ multiplex PCR was the method, and the copy in TCRdb shows in-frame clones only, minus some. The sample contains roughly 180,000 clones, 70% to 90% of which appear only once. V lost 1 base and J 6 bases, leaving 7 bases between the germline ends. The CDR3 runs to 12 residues. This sequence originates from a woman between 45 and 60 years old with COVID-19, enrolled during active disease. The chain joins TRBV12-3 or TRBV12-4 to TRBJ2-7, with D possibly matching TRBD2 (6 bases). The sequencing input was peripheral blood. The CDR3 nucleotides read TGTGCCAGCAGTTTAGAGGGAGGCGAGCAGTACTTC. Translating it yields CASSLEGGEQYF.